The clone carrying this T cell receptor beta chain came up a few times. The data were produced by immunoSEQ multiplex PCR, yet TCRdb's version contains in-frame clones alone and is incomplete. The profile covers some 12,000 clones, with roughly 85% appearing a single time and about 10% taken by the ten largest. The sample comes from a study of OX40 agonist ivuxolimab in advanced cancers. The CDR3 extends over 14 amino acids. Germline V lookup: CDR1 LNHDA, CDR2 SQIVND (reference sequence). J gave up 3 bases and V 3 bases, and 5 bases lay outside the gene matches. The receptor was isolated from an adult with an advanced solid tumor such as melanoma, head and neck, liver or kidney cancer. This rearrangement joins TRBV19 to TRBJ2-7, with 7 bases lining up with TRBD1. The input for sequencing was CD4+ or CD8+ T cells sorted from blood, taken in a trial of the OX40 agonist ivuxolimab. CDR3 region: CASSISSGGYEQYF. CDR3 nucleotide sequence: TGTGCCAGTAGTATTTCGTCAGGGGGCTACGAGCAGTACTTC.